The rows below give T cell receptor beta chains drawn from one sample of a study of cytomegalovirus exposure and HLA in healthy donors. The method was immunoSEQ multiplex PCR; TCRdb's version includes in-frame clones alone and lacks a portion of them. The table has about 170,000 clones, about four fifths seen once. Sequences were obtained from PBMCs. The receptors shown here come from a male donor in good health and CMV-seronegative. The CDR3 runs from the conserved cysteine through the conserved F or W. Fields, in order: V gene, CDR3 length, CDR3 protein.

v_call: TRBV14
cdr3_length: 14
cdr3_aa: CASSRPGSHETQYF

v_call: TRBV9
cdr3_length: 20
cdr3_aa: CASSVGAVGLAGTTTDTQYF

v_call: TRBV27
cdr3_length: 11
cdr3_aa: CATKAGWEQYF

v_call: TRBV19
cdr3_length: 16
cdr3_aa: CASSIMSRSGANVLTF

v_call: TRBV6-6
cdr3_length: 16
cdr3_aa: CASSRLAGVGTGELFF

v_call: TRBV19
cdr3_length: 14
cdr3_aa: CASSSGGSGNTIYF

v_call: TRBV7-9
cdr3_length: 18
cdr3_aa: CASSKGGQGVVSNQPQHF

v_call: TRBV28
cdr3_length: 16
cdr3_aa: CASSSQGAGGTGELFF

v_call: TRBV28
cdr3_length: 12
cdr3_aa: CASFQGTHGYTF

v_call: TRBV4-1
cdr3_length: 13
cdr3_aa: CASSPTGPNEQFF

v_call: TRBV28
cdr3_length: 14
cdr3_aa: CASLAIHNHNEQFF

v_call: TRBV6-5
cdr3_length: 13
cdr3_aa: CASSQRTGEKLFF

v_call: TRBV7-6
cdr3_length: 12
cdr3_aa: CASSLEGATQYF

v_call: TRBV11-2
cdr3_length: 14
cdr3_aa: CASSLDYRGDTIYF

v_call: TRBV7-8
cdr3_length: 17
cdr3_aa: CASSTRGGGSFYNEQFF

v_call: TRBV2
cdr3_length: 11
cdr3_aa: CASSGQTEAFF

v_call: TRBV30
cdr3_length: 14
cdr3_aa: CAWVPGGQTYEQYF

v_call: TRBV7-2
cdr3_length: 15
cdr3_aa: CASSFGTGLYNEQFF

v_call: TRBV19
cdr3_length: 11
cdr3_aa: CASSIAGEQYF

v_call: TRBV11-1
cdr3_length: 14
cdr3_aa: CASSLAGGPGEQFF

v_call: TRBV7-3
cdr3_length: 15
cdr3_aa: CASSSIAGLTDTQYF

v_call: TRBV18
cdr3_length: 14
cdr3_aa: CASSQGQQNTEAFF

v_call: TRBV11-2
cdr3_length: 13
cdr3_aa: CASSTQGNQPQHF

v_call: TRBV5-4
cdr3_length: 18
cdr3_aa: CASSLVGRTGGGSETQYF

v_call: TRBV29-1
cdr3_length: 15
cdr3_aa: CSAVPPWAGKTEAFF

v_call: TRBV15
cdr3_length: 14
cdr3_aa: CATSRTGIASPLHF

v_call: TRBV2
cdr3_length: 15
cdr3_aa: CASSDGGHHLEKLFF

v_call: TRBV7-8
cdr3_length: 15
cdr3_aa: CASSLLTTGANVLTF

v_call: TRBV28
cdr3_length: 15
cdr3_aa: CASSLSRGYSQPQHF

v_call: TRBV4-3
cdr3_length: 15
cdr3_aa: CASSQGFREGETQYF

v_call: TRBV19
cdr3_length: 17
cdr3_aa: CASSSLTGTEKYYEQYF

v_call: TRBV7-6
cdr3_length: 14
cdr3_aa: CASSGSVGQETQYF

v_call: TRBV6-4
cdr3_length: 15
cdr3_aa: CASSETSGSWGEQFF

v_call: TRBV28
cdr3_length: 14
cdr3_aa: CASSDGTRPYEQYF

v_call: TRBV6-1
cdr3_length: 14
cdr3_aa: CASRQTGGKEKLFF

v_call: TRBV6-5
cdr3_length: 14
cdr3_aa: CASARGGPNEKLFF

v_call: TRBV2
cdr3_length: 15
cdr3_aa: CASSEGRGGYNEQFF

v_call: TRBV4-1
cdr3_length: 19
cdr3_aa: CASSQGDRGGTYSNQPQHF

v_call: TRBV2
cdr3_length: 10
cdr3_aa: CATVRLAQFF

v_call: TRBV6-1
cdr3_length: 14
cdr3_aa: CASSEGGSTDTQYF

v_call: TRBV7-7
cdr3_length: 15
cdr3_aa: CASSVSGLAAETQYF

v_call: TRBV29-1
cdr3_length: 14
cdr3_aa: CSVGTHRALGEQYF

v_call: TRBV13
cdr3_length: 14
cdr3_aa: CASSKTGDSDTQYF

v_call: TRBV5-5
cdr3_length: 14
cdr3_aa: CASSKGQGNTEAFF

v_call: TRBV5-4
cdr3_length: 13
cdr3_aa: CASSGGQTYEQYF

v_call: TRBV29-1
cdr3_length: 16
cdr3_aa: CSVDFLGRRGTDTQYF